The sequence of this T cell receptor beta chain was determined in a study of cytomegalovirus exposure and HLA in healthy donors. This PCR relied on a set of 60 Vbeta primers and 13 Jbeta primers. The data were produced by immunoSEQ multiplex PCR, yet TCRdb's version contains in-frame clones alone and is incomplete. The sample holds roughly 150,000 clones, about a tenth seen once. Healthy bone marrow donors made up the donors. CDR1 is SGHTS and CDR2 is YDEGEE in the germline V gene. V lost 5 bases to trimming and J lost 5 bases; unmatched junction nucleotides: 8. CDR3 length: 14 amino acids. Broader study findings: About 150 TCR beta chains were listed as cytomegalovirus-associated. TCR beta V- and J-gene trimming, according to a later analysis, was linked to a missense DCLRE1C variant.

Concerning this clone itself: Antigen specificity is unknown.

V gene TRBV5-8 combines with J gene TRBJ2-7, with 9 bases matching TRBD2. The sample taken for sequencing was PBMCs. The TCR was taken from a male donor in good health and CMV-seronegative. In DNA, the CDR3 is TGTGCCAGCAGGAGCGTAGCGGGAGTTGACGAGCAGTACTTC. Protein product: CASRSVAGVDEQYF.